The clone carrying this T cell receptor (beta chain) was observed at least ten times. Its antigen is still unknown. Trimming pared 7 bases from V and 0 bases from J, leaving 15 bases between. CDR1 is MNHEY, CDR2 SVGEGT, per germline. The CDR3 has 15 amino acids. This specimen comes from a study of glioma-infiltrating T cells. Study results and limitations: CDR3 overlap between tissue and blood was very small. Gliomas, especially low-grade, showed above-expected tissue-blood divergence; non-neoplastic patients showed below.

Using RNA template, CDR3s of TCR alpha and beta were amplified with iRepertoire arm-PCR. For one-step reverse transcription and amplification, about 90-450 ng of tissue mRNA or PBMC total RNA was used. TCRdb independently ran MiXCR on the multiplex PCR reads; one entry per CDR3 protein. The sample lists 150,000 to 200,000 distinct CDR3 sequences, around 30% occurring once. The sequence derives from a human donor with low-grade glioma or glioblastoma, undergoing nonglioma brain surgery, or in good health (not recorded which). Source material: glioma tissue, nonneoplastic brain tissue, or PBMCs (not recorded which). The gene calls are TRBV6-2 or TRBV6-3 and TRBJ1-2, with D possibly TRBD1 on 6 matching bases. CDR3 sequence (DNA): TGTGCCAGCACCGAGCGGACAGTCGCTAACTATGGCTACACCTTC. It is translated as CASTERTVANYGYTF.